This T cell receptor (beta chain) appears in the sequencing data of a study of control samples from healthy donors and cancer patients. In this sample, this clone turned up once. Method: immunoSEQ multiplex PCR; TCRdb's copy keeps in-frame clones and lacks some. The sample carries 73,000 or so clones, approximately 84% recorded once. The CDR3 is made up of 15 amino acids. Germline V lookup: CDR1 SGHRS, CDR2 YFSETQ. V shed 4 bases and J 6 bases; nucleotides not matched to a gene: 6. The source material was blood. This sequence was found in a woman in her forties or fifties in good health. The V and J genes are TRBV5-1 and TRBJ1-4, with 10 positions matching TRBD1. The DNA of the CDR3 is TGCGCCAGCAGCCGAACCGGGACAGGGGATGAAAAACTGTTTTTT. It codes for CASSRTGTGDEKLFF.